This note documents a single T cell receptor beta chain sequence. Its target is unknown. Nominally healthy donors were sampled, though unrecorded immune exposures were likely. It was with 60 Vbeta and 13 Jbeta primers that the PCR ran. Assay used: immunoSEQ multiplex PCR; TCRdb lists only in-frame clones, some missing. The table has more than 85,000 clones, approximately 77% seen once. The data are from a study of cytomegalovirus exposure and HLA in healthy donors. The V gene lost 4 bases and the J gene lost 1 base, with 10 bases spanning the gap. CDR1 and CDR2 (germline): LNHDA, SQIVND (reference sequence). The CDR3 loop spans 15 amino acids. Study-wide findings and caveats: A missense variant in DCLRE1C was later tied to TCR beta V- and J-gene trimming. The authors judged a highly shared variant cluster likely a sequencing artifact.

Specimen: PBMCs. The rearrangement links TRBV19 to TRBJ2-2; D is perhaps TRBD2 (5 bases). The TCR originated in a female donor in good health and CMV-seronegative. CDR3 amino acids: CASSTLVGNTGELFF. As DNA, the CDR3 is TGTGCCAGTAGTACACTAGTGGGGAACACCGGGGAGCTGTTTTTT.